A single TCR beta chain is shown here with its context. Here immunoSEQ multiplex PCR was the method, and the copy in TCRdb shows in-frame clones only, minus some. The sample has over 120,000 clones, roughly nine tenths seen once. The data originate from a study of cytomegalovirus exposure and HLA in healthy donors. Sample: PBMCs. The receptor comes from a woman aged 18 to 35 in good health and CMV-seropositive.

The CDR3 region is CSVGGDIQYF. As DNA, the CDR3 is TGCAGCGTGGGGGGAGACATTCAGTACTTC. The chain links TRBV29-1 to TRBJ2-4; possibly TRBD2 for D (6 bases). CDR1 and CDR2 (germline): SQVTM, ANQGSEA. This CDR3 region has 10 residues. The V end was cut by 6 bases, the J end by 8 bases, with 8 bases between.